The 28 T cell receptor beta chains below were found in one sample sequenced in a study of CD8+ T cells in alopecia areata. Treatment: oral pan-JAK inhibitor, 5-10 mg twice daily. cDNA prepared by RNA extraction and subsequent reverse transcription served as the template for sequencing. Only in-frame clones appear in the TCRdb table, and some are missing; sequencing was by immunoSEQ multiplex PCR. In the table there are 90,000 to 100,000 clones, 60% to 75% of which are singletons. This sample comprised CD8+ T cells sorted from blood, obtained at week 4, from a patient treated with tofacitinib. The receptors stem from a human donor with alopecia areata.

This clone has a single count. The chain recombines TRBV9 with TRBJ2-7, with D possibly being TRBD2 (5 bases). V shed 3 bases and J shed 6 bases, with 7 bases lying between them. The CDR3 sequence is 11 residues long. Germline lookup yields CDR1 SGDLS and CDR2 YYNGEE. In DNA form, the CDR3 reads TGTGCCAGCAGCGGAGGGTCCGAGCAGTACTTC. It translates to CASSGGSEQYF.

Only a few counts were recorded for this clone. V gene TRBV2 combines with J gene TRBJ2-5; the D gene is possibly TRBD2 (6 bases). The CDR3 has 15 amino acids. V gave up 6 bases and J gave up 5 bases, with 19 bases separating them. CDR1 SNHLY and CDR2 FYNNEI come from the germline V gene. CDR3 loop: CASRDLSRGWETQYF. CDR3 nucleotide sequence: TGTGCCAGCAGAGATTTGAGCCGGGGGTGGGAGACCCAGTACTTC.

J is TRBJ2-5 and V is TRBV2, with TRBD1 matching over 10 bases. Germline CDR1 reads SNHLY; CDR2 reads FYNNEI. V lost 2 bases to trimming and J lost 4 bases; unmatched junction nucleotides: 4. The CDR3 has 15 residues. The DNA for the CDR3 is TGTGCCAGCAGTGAATGGACAGGGGGGGGAGAGACCCAGTACTTC. Translating gives CASSEWTGGGETQYF. Full variable domain (outside the CDR3, taken from reference TRBV2 and TRBJ2-5): EPEVTQTPSHQVTQMGQEVILRCVPISNHLYFYWYRQILGQKVEFLVSFYNNEISEKSEIFDDQFSVERPDGSNFTLKIRSTKLEDSAMYFCASSEWTGGGETQYFGPGTRLLVL.

The V call is TRBV5-6, the J call TRBJ1-5; 7 bases are a match to TRBD1. CDR3 length equals 14 residues. The germline V gene encodes CDR1 SGHDT and CDR2 YYEEEE. Trimming removed 4 bases from V and 3 bases from J; junction bases left unmatched: 4. CDR3 nucleotide sequence: TGTGCCAGCAGCCCAGGGGGTAACAATCAGCCCCAGCATTTT. It codes for CASSPGGNNQPQHF. The full variable domain, completed using reference TRBV5-6 and TRBJ1-5, is DAGVTQSPTHLIKTRGQQVTLRCSPKSGHDTVSWYQQALGQGPQFIFQYYEEEERQRGNFPDRFSGHQFPNYSSELNVNALLLGDSALYLCASSPGGNNQPQHFGDGTRLSIL.

By proportion, this clone is medium-sized (0.01 to 0.1%). The chain recombines TRBV29-1 with TRBJ2-7, with TRBD1 identical over 7 bases. Unmatched junction bases numbered 6, after V lost 1 base and J lost 0 bases. CDR3 length equals 15 residues. Germline V gene data show CDR1 as SQVTM and CDR2 as ANQGSEA. CDR3 nucleotides: TGCAGCGTTGAAGTTGACAGGGCACTCTCCTACGAGCAGTACTTC. Amino acids: CSVEVDRALSYEQYF.

This clone was observed a few times. This rearrangement joins TRBV2 to TRBJ2-7, with D possibly TRBD1 on 6 matching bases. Trimming left V 3 bases short and J 4 bases short, with 7 bases between. The germline V gene encodes CDR1 SNHLY and CDR2 FYNNEI. The CDR3 spans 12 residues. The CDR3 bases are TGTGCCAGCAGTGACAGGGGATACGAGCAGTACTTC. As protein: CASSDRGYEQYF.

In this sample, this clone turned up once. V is TRBV15 and J is TRBJ2-7; TRBD2 is a possible D gene (5 bases). Trimming removed 5 bases from V and 1 base from J, with 6 bases in between. The CDR3 totals 12 residues. Germline loops: CDR1 LNHNV, CDR2 YYDKDF (reference sequence). CDR3 in DNA: TGTGCCACCAGCTCGGGGTCCTACGAGCAGTACTTC. Translation gives CATSSGSYEQYF.

The chain uses TRBV5-4 and TRBJ1-2, with TRBD1 matching 10 bases. The V gene end was trimmed by 2 bases and the J gene end by 7 bases; junction bases not matched to a gene: 5. Germline V CDR1 and CDR2: SGHNT, YYREEE (reference sequence). The CDR3 consists of 14 residues. CDR3: CASSLGTGVPGYTF. The CDR3 DNA reads TGTGCCAGCAGCTTAGGGACAGGGGTTCCTGGCTACACCTTC.

This chain uses TRBV28 with TRBJ2-7, with D possibly being TRBD2 (7 bases). V was pared by 7 bases and J by 6 bases, with 19 bases between. This CDR3 comprises 14 residues. Germline loops: CDR1 MDHEN, CDR2 SYDVKM. The CDR3 DNA reads as TGTGCCAGCACCCAAGTGGGGGGGCTGGCCGAGCAGTACTTC. This gives the protein CASTQVGGLAEQYF.

The rearrangement joins TRBV5-4 to TRBJ2-1, with D tentatively TRBD2 (5 bases). V dropped 0 bases and J dropped 3 bases, with 10 bases sitting between them. This CDR3 contains 15 residues. Germline V CDR1 and CDR2: SGHNT, YYREEE (reference sequence). The CDR3 nucleotides are TGTGCCAGCAGCTTGGAGGATAGCGTCTACAATGAGCAGTTCTTC. The encoded protein is CASSLEDSVYNEQFF.

The chain is built from TRBV29-1 and TRBJ2-3; 12 bases are a match to TRBD2. This CDR3 has 15 amino acids. The germline V gene has CDR1 SQVTM and CDR2 ANQGSEA. With V trimmed by 6 bases and J by 2 bases, 6 bases remained unmatched. The CDR3 bases are TGCAGCGTCAGACTAGCGGGGGAATTCACAGATACGCAGTATTTT. This encodes CSVRLAGEFTDTQYF.

The V and J genes are TRBV30 and TRBJ2-1, with unresolved D. Germline V CDR1 and CDR2: GTSNPN, SVGIG (reference sequence). This CDR3 is 11 amino acids long. V was trimmed by 2 bases and J by 5 bases, leaving 4 bases between them. The CDR3 loop is CAWSLHNEQFF. The CDR3 DNA reads TGTGCCTGGAGTCTACACAATGAGCAGTTCTTC.

This clone was counted only a few times. This chain connects TRBV15 to TRBJ2-5; TRBD1 might be the D (6 bases). V lost 7 bases, J lost 5 bases, and 23 bases lay in between. The CDR3 has 16 amino acids. Germline loops: CDR1 LNHNV, CDR2 YYDKDF (reference sequence). CDR3 nucleotides: TGTGCCACCACCCCCTCCGGGACATCCTACGGGGAGACCCAGTACTTC. This sequence encodes CATTPSGTSYGETQYF.

The chain employs TRBV9 and TRBJ2-5, with D hard to call. CDR1 and CDR2 (germline): SGDLS, YYNGEE. The CDR3 extends over 13 amino acids. V was pared by 3 bases and J by 5 bases, with 11 bases between. The CDR3 spells CASSALAEETQYF. The CDR3 bases are TGTGCCAGCAGCGCCTTAGCTGAGGAGACCCAGTACTTC.

The chain uses TRBV19 and TRBJ2-2; D call uncertain. Germline assignment: CDR1 LNHDA and CDR2 SQIVND (reference sequence). The CDR3 contains 13 residues. V was cut by 7 bases and J by 2 bases, with 8 bases left in between. CDR3 sequence (DNA): TGTGCCAGTACCTTGGTTAACACCGGGGAGCTGTTTTTT. Protein: CASTLVNTGELFF.

This chain uses TRBV30 with TRBJ2-6; D uncertain. CDR3 length: 13 residues. Germline V gives CDR1 GTSNPN, CDR2 SVGIG (reference sequence). Trimming cost V 4 bases and J 0 bases, with 4 bases left between them. The CDR3 here is CAWTLSGANVLTF. The DNA of the CDR3 is TGTGCCTGGACTCTCTCTGGGGCCAACGTCCTGACTTTC.

The chain joins TRBV28 to TRBJ2-1; 12 bases align to TRBD2. Trimming cost V 5 bases and J 7 bases; bases outside gene matches: 18. This CDR3 has 19 residues. From germline, CDR1 is MDHEN and CDR2 SYDVKM. CDR3 sequence: CASSLRLAGVSPHRNEQFF. The CDR3 bases are TGTGCCAGCAGTCTCAGACTAGCGGGAGTATCTCCACACAGGAATGAGCAGTTCTTC.

The V call is TRBV6-5, the J call TRBJ2-7, with 9 bases lining up with TRBD1. The junction had 10 bases not matched to a gene; V was cut back by 5 bases and J by 5 bases. CDR3 length equals 15 residues. CDR1 is MNHEY and CDR2 is SVGAGI in the germline V gene. CDR3 in DNA: TGTGCCAGCAGTCGGAGGACAGGGGCGCTGGACGAGCAGTACTTC. It is translated as CASSRRTGALDEQYF.

This chain joins TRBV29-1 and TRBJ2-5; TRBD2 matches 10 bases. Germline CDR1 SQVTM, CDR2 ANQGSEA. J lost 2 bases, V lost 6 bases, and 9 bases had no gene match. The CDR3 has 15 amino acids. The CDR3 protein is CSVDGLAVPQETQYF. The DNA for the CDR3 is TGCAGCGTAGATGGACTAGCGGTTCCACAAGAGACCCAGTACTTC.

Points on this clone: Other DNA sequences in the same sample also yield this CDR3. The chain is built from TRBV7-2 and TRBJ2-7, with TRBD1 as a possible D gene (5 bases). This CDR3 has 13 residues. The germline V and J ends were trimmed by 0 bases and 3 bases, with 6 bases remaining between them. CDR1 is SGHTA, CDR2 FQGNSA, per germline. The CDR3 sequence is CASSLAGDYEQYF. DNA of the CDR3: TGTGCCAGCAGCTTAGCAGGGGACTACGAGCAGTACTTC.

This chain connects TRBV6-6 to TRBJ2-7; the D call may be TRBD1 or TRBD2 (6 bases each). Germline V gene data show CDR1 as MNHNY and CDR2 as SVGAGI (reference sequence). Trimming removed 7 bases at V and 5 bases at J, with 18 bases between. The CDR3 has 14 residues. CDR3 bases: TGTGCCAGCACGGGGGACAATGGAGGCGACGAGCAGTACTTC. The encoded protein is CASTGDNGGDEQYF.

The chain recombines TRBV27 with TRBJ2-1; tentative D call: TRBD1 (6 bases). This CDR3 region has 13 residues. In germline, CDR1 is MNHEY, CDR2 SMNVEV (reference sequence). With 5 bases removed from V and 11 bases from J, the gap between germline ends came to 16 bases. The CDR3 reads CASSLGQSQQQFF. CDR3 in DNA: TGTGCCAGCAGTCTCGGACAGAGCCAGCAGCAGTTCTTC.

The gene calls are TRBV27 and TRBJ2-6; TRBD1 matches at 8 bases. From germline, CDR1 is MNHEY and CDR2 SMNVEV (reference sequence). The CDR3 sequence is 17 residues long. V lost 5 bases to trimming and J lost 0 bases; unmatched junction nucleotides: 6. For the CDR3, the DNA is TGTGCCAGCAGTCCGGCCGGGACAGGCTCTGGGGCCAACGTCCTGACTTTC. Translating it yields CASSPAGTGSGANVLTF.

This clone has just a few counts. Other DNA sequences of this sample code for an identical CDR3. The V and J genes are TRBV29-1 and TRBJ1-2; D may be TRBD1 (6 bases). The length of the CDR3 is 14 residues. Trimming left V 6 bases short and J 7 bases short, with 21 bases between. Germline lookup yields CDR1 SQVTM and CDR2 ANQGSEA. CDR3: CSVGAHREGFGYTF. The CDR3, as DNA: TGCAGCGTGGGAGCCCACAGGGAGGGATTTGGCTACACCTTC.

The rearrangement links TRBV29-1 to TRBJ2-7; 8 nucleotides agree with TRBD1. V gave up 3 bases and J gave up 4 bases; unmatched junction bases: 5. This CDR3 comprises 13 residues. Germline assignment: CDR1 SQVTM and CDR2 ANQGSEA. For the CDR3, the DNA is TGCAGCGTTGATACAGGGGGATCGTACGAGCAGTACTTC. Protein: CSVDTGGSYEQYF.

The chain carries TRBV5-1 and TRBJ2-7; 13 bases are shared with TRBD2. Per germline, CDR1 SGHRS and CDR2 YFSETQ. J lost 3 bases, V lost 0 bases, and 0 bases had no gene match. The CDR3 is 15 amino acids. CDR3 nucleotide sequence: TGCGCCAGCAGCTTGGGGACTAGCGGGAGCTACGAGCAGTACTTC. Its protein is CASSLGTSGSYEQYF.

This chain links TRBV5-6 with TRBJ2-7; no clear D gene. Germline CDR1 SGHDT, CDR2 YYEEEE. Trimming removed 4 bases from V and 3 bases from J, with 14 bases in between. CDR3 length equals 14 residues. The CDR3 region has the DNA TGTGCCAGCAGCCTCGGCCTAACACGCTACGAGCAGTACTTC. Protein: CASSLGLTRYEQYF.

The chain carries TRBV7-9 and TRBJ2-7; TRBD2 matches 7 bases. Losses at the gene ends were 5 bases for V and 3 bases for J; bases not matched to a gene: 7. The CDR3 covers 14 residues. In germline, CDR1 is SEHNR, CDR2 FQNEAQ (reference sequence). CDR3 residues: CASSPAGTIYEQYF. CDR3 sequence (DNA): TGTGCCAGCAGCCCCGCCGGGACTATCTACGAGCAGTACTTC.